These T cell receptor beta chains were read from a single sample in a study of Graves' ophthalmopathy and Graves' hyperthyroidism. MiXCR, applied by TCRdb to the multiplex PCR reads, yields one record per CDR3 protein. The sample yields about 620,000 distinct CDR3 sequences, 22% seen once. Material: peripheral blood. Receptors originate from a woman between 18 and 30 years old with stable Graves' hyperthyroidism. Some clones in this sample may be carry-over from other donors' samples. CDR3s include the opening cysteine and the closing phenylalanine or tryptophan. D genes are given only for firm matches. Rows may omit the clone size; those that give it use once, few, many or a size class.

D gene,V gene,J gene,clone size,CDR3 DNA,CDR3 protein
NA,TRBV19,TRBJ1-2,many,TGTGCCAGTAGTATGGCCAGGTTCTATGGCTACACCTTC,CASSMARFYGYTF
NA,TRBV6-4,TRBJ1-3,NA,TGTGCCAGCGCGTTCGGAAACACCATATATTTT,CASAFGNTIYF
NA,TRBV6-1,TRBJ1-5,few,TGTGCCAGCAGTGAATCGCAGGGATGGAATCAGCCCCAGCATTTT,CASSESQGWNQPQHF
NA,TRBV7-9,TRBJ2-7,many,TGTGCCAGCAGCTGGGGAGGGACAGCCTCCTACGAGCAGTACTTC,CASSWGGTASYEQYF
TRBD2,TRBV6-1,TRBJ2-2,many,TGTGCCAGCAGAGCCGTAGCGGGAGGGTTAACCGGGGAGCTGTTTTTT,CASRAVAGGLTGELFF
TRBD1,TRBV28,TRBJ1-2,many,TGTGCCAGCAGTTTAGATAATGTGGGACAGGTTTATGGCTACACCTTC,CASSLDNVGQVYGYTF
NA,TRBV12-3/TRBV12-4,TRBJ1-2,many,TGTGCCAGCAGTTTTCTAGGGAACTATGGCTACACCTTC,CASSFLGNYGYTF
NA,TRBV7-2,TRBJ1-5,many,TGTGCCAGCAGCCGCAACAGAGGTCAGCCCCAGCATTTT,CASSRNRGQPQHF
NA,TRBV12-3/TRBV12-4,TRBJ2-2,NA,TGTGCCAGCAGTTTGCCGGGTGGGGAGGCCGGGGAGCTGTTTTTT,CASSLPGGEAGELFF
TRBD2,TRBV11-2,TRBJ2-2,few,TGTGCCAGCAGCTTAAGAGCGGGAGGGGACACCGGGGAGCTGTTTTTT,CASSLRAGGDTGELFF
NA,TRBV6-5,TRBJ1-2,many,TGTGCCAGCACCGGGGATCTAGGCTATGGCTACACCTTC,CASTGDLGYGYTF
TRBD1,TRBV4-1,TRBJ2-7,many,TGCGCCAGCAGCCGACCCGACAGGGCAGGCAGGTTGGACGAGCAGTACTTC,CASSRPDRAGRLDEQYF
NA,TRBV7-2,TRBJ1-5,NA,TGTGCCAGCAGCTTAGGGTGGGGGTTCAATCAGCCCCAGCATTTT,CASSLGWGFNQPQHF
NA,TRBV5-1,TRBJ2-7,once,TGCGCCAGCAGCTTGGTTGGCTTGAACGAGCAGTACTTC,CASSLVGLNEQYF
NA,TRBV5-1,TRBJ2-7,many,TGCGCCAGCAGCCCTGGGGGTGACGTTTACGAGCAGTACTTC,CASSPGGDVYEQYF
NA,TRBV5-1,TRBJ1-1,many,TGCGCCAGCAGCTTGGAAGCAGGGAGGACTGAAGCTTTCTTT,CASSLEAGRTEAFF